The source of this TCR beta chain is a study of blood T cell repertoires in COVID-19. The overall study: Both acute and convalescent COVID-19 samples were obtained from the United States, Italy and Spain. The cDNA or gDNA used as material had been derived from T cells, B-cell-depleted T cells, or PBMCs.

In the original processing: It was from reference gene primer amplification that nucleated cell counts were estimated. The data were produced by immunoSEQ multiplex PCR, yet TCRdb's version contains in-frame clones alone and is incomplete. For V, J and clone size, that table is used; D and trimming come from the DNA. The sample contains fewer than 250,000 clones, about four fifths of which appear only once. CDR1 is SGHTA and CDR2 is FQGNSA in the germline V gene. Trimming pared 6 bases from V and 1 base from J, leaving 9 bases between. This CDR3 region has 13 residues. Two negative PCRs, clearance, or symptom resolution characterized the recovered Cohort 3 donors.

The rearrangement links TRBV7-2 to TRBJ1-2; tentatively, D is TRBD1 (6 bases). The sample taken for sequencing was PBMCs or T cells enriched from blood (not recorded which). This TCR came from a woman aged 25 to 45 who had recovered from COVID-19. In nucleotides, the CDR3 is TGTGCCAGCAGTGTGGACAGTAACTATGGCTACACCTTC. Translation gives CASSVDSNYGYTF.